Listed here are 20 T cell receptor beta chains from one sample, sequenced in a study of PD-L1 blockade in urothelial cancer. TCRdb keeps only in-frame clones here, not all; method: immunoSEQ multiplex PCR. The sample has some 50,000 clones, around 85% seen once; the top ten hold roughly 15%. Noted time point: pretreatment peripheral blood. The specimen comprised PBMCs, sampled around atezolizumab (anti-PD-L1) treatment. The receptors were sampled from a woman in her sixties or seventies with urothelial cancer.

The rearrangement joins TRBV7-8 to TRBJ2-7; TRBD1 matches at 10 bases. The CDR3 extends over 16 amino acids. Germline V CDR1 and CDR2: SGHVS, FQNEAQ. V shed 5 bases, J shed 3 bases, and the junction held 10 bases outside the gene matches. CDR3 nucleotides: TGTGCCAGCAGCCCTGTAGGCGGGACAGGGGTCTACGAGCAGTACTTC. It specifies CASSPVGGTGVYEQYF.

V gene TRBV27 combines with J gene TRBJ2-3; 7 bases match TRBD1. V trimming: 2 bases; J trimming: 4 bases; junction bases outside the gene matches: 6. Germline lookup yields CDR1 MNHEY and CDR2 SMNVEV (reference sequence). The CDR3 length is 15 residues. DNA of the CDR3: TGTGCCAGCAGTTTAACCGACAGGGTTGCAGATACGCAGTATTTT. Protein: CASSLTDRVADTQYF.

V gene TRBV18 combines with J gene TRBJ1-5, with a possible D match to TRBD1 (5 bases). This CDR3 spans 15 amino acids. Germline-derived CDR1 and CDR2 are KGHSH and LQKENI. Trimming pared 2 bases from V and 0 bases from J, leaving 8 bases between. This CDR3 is CASSPGGNSNQPQHF. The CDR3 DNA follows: TGTGCCAGCTCACCAGGGGGGAATAGCAATCAGCCCCAGCATTTT.

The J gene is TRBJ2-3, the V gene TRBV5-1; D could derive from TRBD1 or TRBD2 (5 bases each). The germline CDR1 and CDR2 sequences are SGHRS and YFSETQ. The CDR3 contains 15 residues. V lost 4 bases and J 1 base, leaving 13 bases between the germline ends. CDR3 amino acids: CASSVGPGGTDTQYF. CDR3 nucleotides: TGCGCCAGCAGCGTGGGACCTGGAGGCACAGATACGCAGTATTTT.

The CDR3 sequence is CASSLGLGGELFF. In DNA form, the CDR3 reads TGTGCCAGCAGCTTAGGTCTCGGGGGGGAGCTGTTTTTT. The chain employs TRBV7-3 and TRBJ2-2; D unclear. Germline values: CDR1 SGHTA, CDR2 FQGTGA. CDR3 length equals 13 residues. V lost 2 bases to trimming and J lost 8 bases, with 9 bases between them.

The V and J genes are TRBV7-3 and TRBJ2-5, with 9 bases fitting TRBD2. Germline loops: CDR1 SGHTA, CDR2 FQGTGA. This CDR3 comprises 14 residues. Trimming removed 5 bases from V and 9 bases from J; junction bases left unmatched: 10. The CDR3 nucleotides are TGTGCCAGCAGCCCGACTAGCGGACTTGGGGCCCAGTACTTC. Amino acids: CASSPTSGLGAQYF.

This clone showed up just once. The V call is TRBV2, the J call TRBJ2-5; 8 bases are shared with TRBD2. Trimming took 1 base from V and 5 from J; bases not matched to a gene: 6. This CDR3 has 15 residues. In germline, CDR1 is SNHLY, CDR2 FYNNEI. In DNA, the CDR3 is TGTGCCAGCAGTGAAGTAGCGGGGCCGGTGGAGACCCAGTACTTC. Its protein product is CASSEVAGPVETQYF. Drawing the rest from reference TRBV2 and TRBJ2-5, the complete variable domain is EPEVTQTPSHQVTQMGQEVILRCVPISNHLYFYWYRQILGQKVEFLVSFYNNEISEKSEIFDDQFSVERPDGSNFTLKIRSTKLEDSAMYFCASSEVAGPVETQYFGPGTRLLVL.

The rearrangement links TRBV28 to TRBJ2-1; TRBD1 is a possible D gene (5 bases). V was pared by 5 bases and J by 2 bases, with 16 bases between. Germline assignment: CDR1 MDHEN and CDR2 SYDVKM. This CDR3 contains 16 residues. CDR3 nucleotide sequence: TGTGCCAGCAGTCCACTCCAGGGAAGGGCCTACAATGAGCAGTTCTTC. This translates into CASSPLQGRAYNEQFF. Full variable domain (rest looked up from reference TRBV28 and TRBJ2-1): DVKVTQSSRYLVKRTGEKVFLECVQDMDHENMFWYRQDPGLGLRLIYFSYDVKMKEKGDIPEGYSVSREKKERFSLILESASTNQTSMYLCASSPLQGRAYNEQFFGPGTRLTVL.

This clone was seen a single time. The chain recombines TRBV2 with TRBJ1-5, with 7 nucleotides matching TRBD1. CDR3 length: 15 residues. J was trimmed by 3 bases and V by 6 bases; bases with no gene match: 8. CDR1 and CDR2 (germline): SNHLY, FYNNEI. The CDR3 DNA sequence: TGTGCCAGCAGCCATCATCAGGGGGTCAATCAGCCCCAGCATTTT. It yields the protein CASSHHQGVNQPQHF.

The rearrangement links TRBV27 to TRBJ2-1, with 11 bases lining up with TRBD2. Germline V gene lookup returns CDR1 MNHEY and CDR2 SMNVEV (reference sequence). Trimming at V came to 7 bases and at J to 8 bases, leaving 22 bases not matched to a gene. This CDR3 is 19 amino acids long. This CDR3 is CASTPRGLAGGFRVDEQFF. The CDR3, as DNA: TGTGCCAGCACCCCACGAGGGTTAGCGGGAGGGTTTCGTGTGGATGAGCAGTTCTTC.

CDR3 protein: CASSLAGVTRDTIYF. DNA of the CDR3: TGCGCCAGCAGCTTGGCCGGGGTCACTAGAGACACCATATATTTT. The rearrangement joins TRBV5-1 to TRBJ1-3, with D unclear. The CDR3 extends over 15 amino acids. The germline V gene has CDR1 SGHRS and CDR2 YFSETQ. Trimming removed 0 bases from V and 8 bases from J, with 15 bases in between.

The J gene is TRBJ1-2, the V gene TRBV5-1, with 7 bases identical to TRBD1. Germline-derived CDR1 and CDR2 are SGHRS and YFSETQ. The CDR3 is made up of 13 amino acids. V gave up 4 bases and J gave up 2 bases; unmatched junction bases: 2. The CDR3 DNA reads TGCGCCAGCAGCGGGACAGTCAACTATGGCTACACCTTC. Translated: CASSGTVNYGYTF.

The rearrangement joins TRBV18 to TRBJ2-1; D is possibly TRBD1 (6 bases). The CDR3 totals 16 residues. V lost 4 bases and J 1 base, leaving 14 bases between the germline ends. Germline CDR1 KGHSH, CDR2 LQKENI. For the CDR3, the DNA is TGTGCCAGCTCACACAGGGCCGTGTCGTCCTACAATGAGCAGTTCTTC. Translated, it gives CASSHRAVSSYNEQFF.

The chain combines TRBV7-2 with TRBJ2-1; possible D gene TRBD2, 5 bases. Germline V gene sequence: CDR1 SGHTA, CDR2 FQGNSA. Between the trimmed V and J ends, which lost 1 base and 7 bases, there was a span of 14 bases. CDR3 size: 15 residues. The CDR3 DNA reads TGTGCCAGCAGCTTAGAACGGAACGGGAAGAATGAGCAGTTCTTC. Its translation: CASSLERNGKNEQFF.

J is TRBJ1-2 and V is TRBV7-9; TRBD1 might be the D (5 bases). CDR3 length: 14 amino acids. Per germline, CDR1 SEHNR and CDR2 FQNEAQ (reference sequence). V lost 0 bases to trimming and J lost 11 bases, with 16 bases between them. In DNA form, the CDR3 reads TGTGCCAGCAGCTTAGCGGAGGGGCGCCTTGGTTACACCTTC. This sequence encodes CASSLAEGRLGYTF. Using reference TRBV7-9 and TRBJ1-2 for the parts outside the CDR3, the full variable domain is DTGVSQNPRHKITKRGQNVTFRCDPISEHNRLYWYRQTLGQGPEFLTYFQNEAQLEKSRLLSDRFSAERPKGSFSTLEIQRTEQGDSAMYLCASSLAEGRLGYTFGSGTRLTVV.

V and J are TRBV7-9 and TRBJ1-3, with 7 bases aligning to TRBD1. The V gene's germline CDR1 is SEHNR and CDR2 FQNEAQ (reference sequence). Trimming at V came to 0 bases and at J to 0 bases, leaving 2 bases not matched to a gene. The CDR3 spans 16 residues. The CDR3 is CASSLARDSSGNTIYF. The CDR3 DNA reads TGTGCCAGCAGCTTAGCGAGGGACAGCTCTGGAAACACCATATATTTT.

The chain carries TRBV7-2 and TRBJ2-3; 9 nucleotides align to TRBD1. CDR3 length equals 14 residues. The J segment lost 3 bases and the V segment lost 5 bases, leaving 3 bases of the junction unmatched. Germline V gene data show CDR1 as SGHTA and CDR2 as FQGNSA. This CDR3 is CASSRDRGTDTQYF. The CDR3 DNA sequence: TGTGCCAGCAGCCGAGACAGGGGGACAGATACGCAGTATTTT. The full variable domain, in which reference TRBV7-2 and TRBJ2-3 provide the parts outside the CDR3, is GAGVSQSPSNKVTEKGKDVELRCDPISGHTALYWYRQSLGQGLEFLIYFQGNSAPDKSGLPSDRFSAERTGGSVSTLTIQRTQQEDSAVYLCASSRDRGTDTQYFGPGTRLTVL.

CDR3 residues: CASSLLAGGYEQYF. The CDR3 DNA reads as TGTGCCAGCAGCTTACTAGCGGGGGGCTACGAGCAGTACTTC. The chain employs TRBV13 and TRBJ2-7, with 11 bases aligning to TRBD2. V lost 2 bases, J lost 3 bases, and 0 bases stayed unmatched. CDR1 PRHDT and CDR2 FYEKMQ come from the germline V gene (reference sequence). The CDR3 has 14 amino acids.

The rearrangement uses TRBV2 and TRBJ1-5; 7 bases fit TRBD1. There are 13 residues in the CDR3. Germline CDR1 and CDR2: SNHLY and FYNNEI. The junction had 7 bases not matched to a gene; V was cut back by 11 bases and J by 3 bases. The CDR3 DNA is TGTGCCGGATCGACAGGGATCAATCAGCCCCAGCATTTT. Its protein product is CAGSTGINQPQHF.

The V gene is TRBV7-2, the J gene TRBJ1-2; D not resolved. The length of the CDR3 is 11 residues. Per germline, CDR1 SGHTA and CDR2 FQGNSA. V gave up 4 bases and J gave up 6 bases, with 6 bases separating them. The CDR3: CASSYSDGYTF. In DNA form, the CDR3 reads TGTGCCAGCAGCTACAGTGATGGCTACACCTTC.